Each of the 25 T cell receptor beta chains below was sequenced from the same sample in a study of CXCR3-negative and CXCR3-positive naive CD8 T cells. UMI-labeled 5' RACE TRB cDNA libraries were prepared from the cells. TCRdb reworked the 5' RACE reads into one entry per CDR3 protein, no DNA. The sample data list 100,000 to 150,000 distinct CDR3 sequences. The sequenced material came from naive CXCR3- CD8+ T cells from blood. Described subset: CD45RO-CCR7+CD27+CD95- naive CD8+ T cells lacking CXCR3 (TNR3-). The receptors here all came from a human donor in good health. Some clones in this sample may be carry-over from other donors' samples.

J is TRBJ2-7 and V is TRBV4-2; TCRdb returns TRBD2, unconfirmable since there is no DNA. The germline CDR1 and CDR2 sequences are LGHNA and YNFKEQ. This CDR3 contains 17 residues. The CDR3 loop is CASSQDSPGLIFYEQYF.

The genes are TRBV29-1 and TRBJ2-2. Germline-derived CDR1 and CDR2 are SQVTM and ANQGSEA. CDR3 size: 13 residues. The CDR3 loop reads CSVSGANTGELFF.

V and J are TRBV6-5 and TRBJ1-3. Germline V CDR1 and CDR2: MNHEY, SVGAGI. CDR3 size: 15 residues. The CDR3 spells CASRRDRTSGNTIYF.

The J gene is TRBJ2-1, the V gene TRBV20-1. The CDR3 runs 14 residues. Looked up from germline, CDR1 is DFQATT and CDR2 is SNEGSKA (reference sequence). Here the CDR3 reads CSAREMGSYNEQFF.

This sequence joins TRBV28 and TRBJ2-7; TCRdb calls TRBD1, which cannot be checked without DNA. The germline V gene has CDR1 MDHEN and CDR2 SYDVKM. CDR3 size: 15 residues. CDR3 residues: CASSLSRDNSYEQYF.

The V call is TRBV29-1, the J call TRBJ2-7; TCRdb selects TRBD1, and the lack of DNA leaves this call unchecked. Germline CDR1 SQVTM, CDR2 ANQGSEA. CDR3 length: 13 residues. CDR3 amino acids: CSVVPGLSYEQYF.

J is TRBJ2-2 and V is TRBV7-8. CDR1 and CDR2 from the germline V gene are SGHVS and FQNEAQ. The CDR3 totals 11 residues. The CDR3 reads CASSFTGELFF.

The gene calls are TRBV4-3 and TRBJ2-7; the D call from TCRdb, TRBD1, cannot be confirmed without DNA. CDR3 length: 17 residues. Germline V gives CDR1 LGHNA, CDR2 YSLEER. CDR3 residues: CASSPIGTGTGGFEQYF.

V and J are TRBV5-1 and TRBJ2-3; TCRdb selects TRBD2, and the lack of DNA leaves this call unchecked. The germline CDR1 and CDR2 sequences are SGHRS and YFSETQ. The CDR3 is made up of 17 amino acids. CDR3 in amino acids: CASSPWPGGGGADTQYF.

This chain links TRBV20-1 with TRBJ1-1. CDR1 DFQATT and CDR2 SNEGSKA come from the germline V gene (reference sequence). CDR3 length equals 12 residues. The CDR3 sequence is CSARPENTEAFF.

The chain carries TRBV6-5 and TRBJ2-2; TCRdb proposes TRBD1, but this gene call is untestable without DNA. Germline V gene lookup returns CDR1 MNHEY and CDR2 SVGAGI. The CDR3 runs 15 residues. CDR3 protein: CASNLGQGNTGELFF.

This chain links TRBV19 with TRBJ2-7; TCRdb's assignment of TRBD1 cannot be checked, as there is no DNA. CDR1 and CDR2 (germline): LNHDA, SQIVND (reference sequence). CDR3 length: 16 amino acids. The CDR3 here is CASSRRGTDNSYEQYF. The whole variable domain, remainder taken from reference TRBV19 and TRBJ2-7, is DGGITQSPKYLFRKEGQNVTLSCEQNLNHDAMYWYRQDPGQGLRLIYYSQIVNDFQKGDIAEGYSVSREKKESFPLTVTSAQKNPTAFYLCASSRRGTDNSYEQYFGPGTRLTVT.

The V gene is TRBV7-9, the J gene TRBJ1-5; TCRdb's D gene call, TRBD1, goes unchecked for lack of DNA. Germline V gene lookup returns CDR1 SEHNR and CDR2 FQNEAQ (reference sequence). The CDR3 has 18 residues. The CDR3 region is CASSKTPGGKGSNQPQHF.

The genes are TRBV20-1 and TRBJ1-2; TCRdb's D call of TRBD1 is untestable without DNA. Germline loops: CDR1 DFQATT, CDR2 SNEGSKA (reference sequence). The CDR3 is 14 amino acids. The CDR3 is CSARARTENYGYTF.

The V gene is TRBV18, the J gene TRBJ2-7; there is no DNA to check the TCRdb D call of TRBD1. CDR1 and CDR2 (germline): KGHSH, LQKENI. The CDR3 contains 13 residues. The CDR3 spells CASSPQGSYEQYF.

This chain links TRBV7-9 with TRBJ2-1; TCRdb returns TRBD2, unconfirmable since there is no DNA. CDR3 size: 17 residues. The germline CDR1 and CDR2 sequences are SEHNR and FQNEAQ (reference sequence). This chain's CDR3 is CASSMTSGGSSYNEQFF.

This chain uses TRBV19 with TRBJ2-1; there is no DNA to check the TCRdb D call of TRBD2. From germline, CDR1 is LNHDA and CDR2 SQIVND (reference sequence). The CDR3 contains 15 residues. This CDR3 is CASGNVLAGGNEQFF. The full variable domain, with the rest looked up from reference TRBV19 and TRBJ2-1, is DGGITQSPKYLFRKEGQNVTLSCEQNLNHDAMYWYRQDPGQGLRLIYYSQIVNDFQKGDIAEGYSVSREKKESFPLTVTSAQKNPTAFYLCASGNVLAGGNEQFFGPGTRLTVL.

The chain couples TRBV5-1 to TRBJ2-7; TCRdb calls TRBD1, which cannot be checked without DNA. Germline CDR1 reads SGHRS; CDR2 reads YFSETQ. This CDR3 is built from 16 residues. This CDR3 reads CASSLEFPGESYEQYF.

This CDR3 is CASSQQNTEAFF. The chain recombines TRBV25-1 with TRBJ1-1. The CDR3 runs to 12 residues. Germline V gives CDR1 MGHDK, CDR2 SYGVNS.

The J gene is TRBJ2-5, the V gene TRBV28; TCRdb lists TRBD2, though no DNA is available to test this call. This CDR3 region has 15 residues. Per the germline V gene, CDR1 is MDHEN and CDR2 is SYDVKM. The CDR3 loop is CASSPRLAAQETQYF.

The chain uses TRBV7-9 and TRBJ2-3; TCRdb gives TRBD2 as the D gene, but with no DNA this cannot be confirmed. This CDR3 has 14 amino acids. The germline V gene has CDR1 SEHNR and CDR2 FQNEAQ (reference sequence). This CDR3 reads CASSPWRGPDTQYF.

Here the CDR3 reads CSAPEPGSLRDEKLFF. The chain carries TRBV20-1 and TRBJ1-4. The V gene's germline CDR1 is DFQATT and CDR2 SNEGSKA (reference sequence). The CDR3 sequence is 16 residues long.

The gene calls are TRBV28 and TRBJ2-2; checking the TCRdb D call of TRBD1 is not possible without DNA. CDR1 and CDR2 (germline): MDHEN, SYDVKM. The CDR3 extends over 16 amino acids. The CDR3 is CASKLDRDLDTGELFF.

This chain connects TRBV7-6 to TRBJ2-1; the TRBD1 assignment by TCRdb is unverifiable without DNA. The CDR3 is 14 residues long. In germline, CDR1 is SGHVS, CDR2 FNYEAQ. CDR3 region: CASTLAGGVGEQFF. Variable domain in full (rest from reference TRBV7-6 and TRBJ2-1): GAGVSQSPRYKVTKRGQDVALRCDPISGHVSLYWYRQALGQGPEFLTYFNYEAQQDKSGLPNDRFSAERPEGSISTLTIQRTEQRDSAMYRCASTLAGGVGEQFFGPGTRLTVL.

The chain recombines TRBV21-1 with TRBJ2-7; TCRdb's D call of TRBD1 is untestable without DNA. TRBV21-1 is a documented pseudogene. The CDR3 spans 16 residues. CDR3 in amino acids: CASSNLYPGTYNERYF.